The rows below give T cell receptor beta chains drawn from one sample of a study of T cell responses to AZD1222 COVID-19 vaccine. Measured with immunoSEQ multiplex PCR; TCRdb has only the in-frame clones, and not every one. The sample consists of 120,000 or so clones, roughly 88% of them appearing once. Sequenced here: peripheral blood, sampled 28 days after the second AZD1222 dose. The receptors derive from an adult who received the AZD1222 COVID-19 vaccine. CDR3s include the opening cysteine and the closing phenylalanine or tryptophan. Fields, in order: D gene, clone size, J gene, V gene, CDR3 protein, CDR3 DNA. D genes are given only for firm matches. A row's size may be missing; if present it is once, few, many or a size class.

TRBD1 | NA | TRBJ1-3 | TRBV7-3 | CASSLDRAYTPIYF | TGTGCCAGCAGCTTGGACAGGGCCTATACCCCCATATATTTT
NA | NA | TRBJ2-2 | TRBV4-2 | CASRLNRLSGELFF | TGTGCCAGCAGACTAAATCGCTTGTCCGGGGAGCTGTTTTTT
TRBD2 | NA | TRBJ2-1 | TRBV10-3 | CAISELSGGASASYNEQFF | TGTGCCATCAGTGAACTCAGCGGGGGGGCCTCGGCGTCCTACAATGAGCAGTTCTTC
NA | NA | TRBJ1-4 | TRBV28 | CAILQGNNEKLFF | TGTGCCATCCTACAGGGTAATAATGAAAAACTGTTTTTT
TRBD1 | once | TRBJ1-2 | TRBV5-1 | CASSNLDRGNYGYTF | TGCGCCAGCAGCAACCTCGACAGGGGCAACTATGGCTACACCTTC
NA | NA | TRBJ1-1 | TRBV19 | CASSIGRTEAFF | TGTGCCAGTAGTATAGGGCGCACTGAAGCTTTCTTT
TRBD1 | NA | TRBJ1-2 | TRBV6-5 | CASSPQPGQGYGYTF | TGTGCCAGCAGTCCCCAACCGGGACAGGGGTATGGCTACACCTTC
TRBD1 | NA | TRBJ2-1 | TRBV28 | CASSSEDRFVVDEQFF | TGTGCCAGCAGCTCCGAGGACAGGTTTGTTGTCGATGAGCAGTTCTTC
NA | NA | TRBJ1-2 | TRBV25-1 | CASSEPGPLFYGYTF | TGTGCCAGCAGTGAACCAGGGCCCCTATTCTATGGCTACACCTTC
NA | NA | TRBJ2-7 | TRBV10-3 | CAISEYSQPSSYEQYF | TGTGCCATCAGTGAGTATTCGCAACCTTCCTCCTACGAGCAGTACTTC
NA | once | TRBJ2-5 | TRBV19 | CASARGQETQYF | TGTGCCAGTGCCAGGGGACAAGAGACCCAGTACTTC
NA | many | TRBJ1-6 | TRBV7-9 | CASSFQTSAYSPLHF | TGTGCCAGCAGCTTCCAGACATCGGCGTATTCACCCCTCCACTTT
TRBD1 | NA | TRBJ2-5 | TRBV5-1 | CASSLDRGETQYF | TGCGCCAGCAGCTTGGACAGGGGTGAGACCCAGTACTTC
NA | NA | TRBJ1-2 | TRBV7-9 | CASTQTALNFNYGYTF | TGTGCCAGCACCCAGACAGCGCTAAACTTCAACTATGGCTACACCTTC
NA | NA | TRBJ1-2 | TRBV11-2 | CASSSVNYGYTF | TGTGCCAGCAGCTCGGTTAACTATGGCTACACCTTC